Following are 9 T cell receptor beta chains from one sample sequenced in a study of cytomegalovirus exposure and HLA in healthy donors. The PCR had 60 Vbeta and 13 Jbeta primers. Only in-frame clones appear in the TCRdb table, and some are missing; sequencing was by immunoSEQ multiplex PCR. The sample holds about 160,000 clones, about 75% seen once. Sequencing used PBMCs. The source of these receptors is a female donor in good health and CMV-seronegative.

The chain links TRBV19 to TRBJ1-1; a possible D gene is TRBD1 (5 bases). Trimming removed 4 bases at V and 4 bases at J, with 10 bases between. The length of the CDR3 is 13 residues. Germline CDR1 and CDR2: LNHDA and SQIVND (reference sequence). CDR3 sequence reads: CASSTGLATEAFF. CDR3 DNA sequence: TGTGCCAGTAGTACAGGGTTAGCCACTGAAGCTTTCTTT.

The count of this clone is one. V gene TRBV7-8 combines with J gene TRBJ2-1; D might be TRBD1 (6 bases). The CDR3 runs to 12 residues. CDR1 and CDR2 (germline): SGHVS, FQNEAQ. Trimming stripped 6 bases from V and 5 bases from J, with 8 bases between. The CDR3 coding sequence is TGTGCCAGCAGTTCAGGGGACAATGAGCAGTTCTTC. Amino acid sequence: CASSSGDNEQFF.

This clone was picked up a small number of times. The chain uses TRBV7-3 and TRBJ2-1; the match to TRBD2 covers 8 bases. V gave up 3 bases and J gave up 6 bases; unmatched junction bases: 7. Germline-derived CDR1 and CDR2 are SGHTA and FQGTGA. The CDR3 covers 15 residues. The CDR3 sequence: CASSFRGTSANEQFF. The CDR3 coding sequence is TGTGCCAGCAGCTTTCGAGGGACTAGTGCCAATGAGCAGTTCTTC.

The chain employs TRBV29-1 and TRBJ1-1; TRBD1 is a possible D gene (6 bases). Germline CDR1 is SQVTM and CDR2 is ANQGSEA. The CDR3 consists of 10 residues. Trimming cost V 7 bases and J 8 bases, with 11 bases left between them. The CDR3 region is CSAGGQEAFF. In nucleotides, the CDR3 is TGCAGCGCTGGGGGACAAGAAGCTTTCTTT.

This clone was counted between two and nine times. The chain employs TRBV5-4 and TRBJ1-2; 8 bases agree with TRBD1. The germline V gene has CDR1 SGHNT and CDR2 YYREEE (reference sequence). V was pared by 0 bases and J by 3 bases, with 1 base of the junction left unmatched. The CDR3 extends over 14 amino acids. CDR3 sequence (DNA): TGTGCCAGCAGCTTGGGGACAGGGTACTATGGCTACACCTTC. This translates into CASSLGTGYYGYTF.

This clone was recorded a few times. This chain links TRBV7-2 with TRBJ2-1, with 10 positions matching TRBD2. Germline V gene lookup returns CDR1 SGHTA and CDR2 FQGNSA. The V segment lost 6 bases and the J segment 5 bases; nucleotides outside the gene matches: 7. CDR3 length: 15 amino acids. CDR3 protein: CASRREAGGNNEQFF. DNA for the CDR3: TGTGCCAGCAGACGAGAAGCGGGAGGGAACAATGAGCAGTTCTTC.

The chain recombines TRBV28 with TRBJ2-5; a possible D gene is TRBD1 (6 bases). Trimming removed 6 bases at V and 2 bases at J, with 16 bases between. The CDR3 has 15 residues. Germline-derived CDR1 and CDR2 are MDHEN and SYDVKM. CDR3 amino acids: CASSPPGQIQETQYF. DNA for the CDR3: TGTGCCAGCAGCCCCCCAGGACAGATACAAGAGACCCAGTACTTC.

This clone was counted a few times. The gene calls are TRBV13 and TRBJ1-2; maybe TRBD1 (5 bases). The V gene lost 6 bases and the J gene lost 3 bases, with 14 bases spanning the gap. CDR3 length equals 14 residues. In germline, CDR1 is PRHDT, CDR2 FYEKMQ (reference sequence). CDR3 sequence reads: CASRPSSGYYGYTF. Here the CDR3 DNA reads TGTGCCAGCAGGCCGAGTTCAGGGTACTATGGCTACACCTTC.

This sequence joins TRBV27 and TRBJ2-7; D may be TRBD1 (5 bases). Germline values: CDR1 MNHEY, CDR2 SMNVEV (reference sequence). The germline V and J ends were trimmed by 6 bases and 0 bases, with 12 bases remaining between them. CDR3 size: 14 residues. In nucleotides, the CDR3 is TGTGCCAGCAGGTCGACAGTGGTCTCCTACGAGCAGTACTTC. Amino acid sequence: CASRSTVVSYEQYF.